The rows below give T cell receptor beta chains drawn from one sample of a study of cytomegalovirus exposure and HLA in healthy donors. Some clones are missing from TCRdb's copy, which holds only in-frame ones; the method was immunoSEQ multiplex PCR. Of around 190,000 clones listed, about 84% are singletons. The sample taken for sequencing was PBMCs. The receptors stem from a woman aged 18-29 years in good health and CMV-seronegative. CDR3s include the opening cysteine and the closing phenylalanine or tryptophan. Fields, in order: clone size, J gene, V gene, D gene, CDR3 protein, CDR3 DNA. D genes are given only for firm matches. Clone size appears in some rows only: once, few, many, or a class for an expanded clone.

clone size: few; J gene: TRBJ1-6; V gene: TRBV6-6; D gene: -; CDR3 protein: CASSTGSQLPLHF; CDR3 DNA: TGTGCCAGCAGCACAGGATCACAACTTCCCCTCCACTTT
clone size: few; J gene: TRBJ1-1; V gene: TRBV9; D gene: -; CDR3 protein: CASSPRGQNTEAFF; CDR3 DNA: TGTGCCAGCAGCCCGAGGGGACAGAACACTGAAGCTTTCTTT
clone size: -; J gene: TRBJ1-1; V gene: TRBV7-2; D gene: TRBD1; CDR3 protein: CASSSTGGLEAFF; CDR3 DNA: TGTGCCAGCAGCTCGACAGGGGGCCTTGAAGCTTTCTTT
clone size: -; J gene: TRBJ1-4; V gene: TRBV7-9; D gene: -; CDR3 protein: CASSLALTATNEKLFF; CDR3 DNA: TGTGCCAGCAGCTTAGCCCTCACGGCAACTAATGAAAAACTGTTTTTT
clone size: -; J gene: TRBJ1-2; V gene: TRBV6-6; D gene: -; CDR3 protein: CASISNYGYTF; CDR3 DNA: TGTGCCAGCATCAGTAACTATGGCTACACCTTC
clone size: once; J gene: TRBJ2-1; V gene: TRBV7-2; D gene: TRBD1; CDR3 protein: CASRRTPGQLSYNEQFF; CDR3 DNA: TGTGCCAGCAGAAGAACACCGGGACAGCTCTCCTACAATGAGCAGTTCTTC
clone size: -; J gene: TRBJ2-7; V gene: TRBV27; D gene: TRBD1; CDR3 protein: CASSSTQGAYEQYF; CDR3 DNA: TGTGCCAGCAGTTCAACACAGGGGGCCTACGAGCAGTACTTC
clone size: -; J gene: TRBJ2-1; V gene: TRBV6-5; D gene: -; CDR3 protein: CASSYSGALTYNEQFF; CDR3 DNA: TGTGCCAGCAGTTACTCGGGGGCTTTGACCTACAATGAGCAGTTCTTC
clone size: -; J gene: TRBJ2-3; V gene: TRBV2; D gene: TRBD2; CDR3 protein: CASRTPSGGPQGTDTQYF; CDR3 DNA: TGTGCCAGCAGGACCCCTAGCGGGGGGCCTCAGGGCACAGATACGCAGTATTTT
clone size: -; J gene: TRBJ2-5; V gene: TRBV7-9; D gene: -; CDR3 protein: CASSSASRGETQYF; CDR3 DNA: TGTGCCAGCAGCTCCGCCAGCAGGGGAGAGACCCAGTACTTC
clone size: -; J gene: TRBJ2-7; V gene: TRBV2; D gene: -; CDR3 protein: CASSDGSIYEQYF; CDR3 DNA: TGTGCCAGCAGTGACGGGAGTATCTACGAGCAGTACTTC
clone size: -; J gene: TRBJ1-5; V gene: TRBV6-1; D gene: -; CDR3 protein: CASSDQFAGPGHF; CDR3 DNA: TGTGCCAGCAGCGACCAGTTCGCAGGGCCCGGACATTTT
clone size: -; J gene: TRBJ1-5; V gene: TRBV19; D gene: TRBD1; CDR3 protein: CASSILSSWDSVNQPQHF; CDR3 DNA: TGTGCCAGTAGTATTCTATCATCTTGGGACAGCGTCAATCAGCCCCAGCATTTT
clone size: -; J gene: TRBJ2-7; V gene: TRBV10-1; D gene: TRBD1; CDR3 protein: CASSESQGAWEQYF; CDR3 DNA: TGCGCCAGCAGTGAGAGTCAGGGGGCTTGGGAGCAGTACTTC
clone size: -; J gene: TRBJ1-2; V gene: TRBV27; D gene: TRBD1; CDR3 protein: CASSLRQGKTNYGYTF; CDR3 DNA: TGTGCCAGCAGTTTACGACAGGGGAAGACTAACTATGGCTACACCTTC
clone size: -; J gene: TRBJ1-5; V gene: TRBV6-4; D gene: -; CDR3 protein: CASSDSGGGSNQPQHF; CDR3 DNA: TGTGCCAGCAGTGACTCGGGGGGGGGTAGCAATCAGCCCCAGCATTTT
clone size: -; J gene: TRBJ2-3; V gene: TRBV18; D gene: -; CDR3 protein: CASSPGGNRHTDTQYF; CDR3 DNA: TGTGCCAGCTCACCAGGCGGGAACAGACACACAGATACGCAGTATTTT
clone size: -; J gene: TRBJ2-7; V gene: TRBV15; D gene: TRBD2; CDR3 protein: CATSNAGTSGNYEQYF; CDR3 DNA: TGTGCCACCAGCAACGCCGGGACTAGCGGGAACTACGAGCAGTACTTC
clone size: -; J gene: TRBJ2-1; V gene: TRBV19; D gene: TRBD2; CDR3 protein: CASTTSGVTYNEQFF; CDR3 DNA: TGTGCCAGTACCACTAGCGGGGTGACCTACAATGAGCAGTTCTTC
clone size: -; J gene: TRBJ1-2; V gene: TRBV10-3; D gene: -; CDR3 protein: CAISEDPGGGYTF; CDR3 DNA: TGTGCCATCAGTGAAGACCCCGGCGGGGGCTACACCTTC
clone size: once; J gene: TRBJ2-3; V gene: TRBV6-5; D gene: TRBD2; CDR3 protein: CASSYRNLAGGHTQYF; CDR3 DNA: TGTGCCAGCAGTTACAGAAACCTAGCGGGAGGACATACGCAGTATTTT
clone size: -; J gene: TRBJ2-7; V gene: TRBV7-2; D gene: TRBD1; CDR3 protein: CASSTPGQGEF; CDR3 DNA: TGTGCCAGCAGCACTCCGGGACAGGGAGAATTC
clone size: -; J gene: TRBJ2-5; V gene: TRBV30; D gene: -; CDR3 protein: CAWSDGTSQETQYF; CDR3 DNA: TGTGCCTGGAGTGATGGGACTTCCCAAGAGACCCAGTACTTC
clone size: -; J gene: TRBJ1-2; V gene: TRBV6-1; D gene: -; CDR3 protein: CASSTGIDYGYTF; CDR3 DNA: TGTGCCAGTTCGACAGGAATTGACTATGGCTACACCTTC